This T cell receptor beta chain was sequenced in a study of T cell changes during pregnancy in multiple sclerosis. The CDR3 is made up of 14 amino acids. V shed 4 bases and J shed 2 bases, with 10 bases lying between them. Germline lookup yields CDR1 SGHTA and CDR2 FQGNSA. The protocol was immunoSEQ multiplex PCR, while the TCRdb copy is restricted to in-frame clones and leaves out a portion. The sample lists approximately 89,000 clones, approximately 94% seen once, with about 2.3% in the top ten. This TCR was sampled from a female donor with multiple sclerosis, enrolled in a pregnancy study. Sequences were derived from peripheral blood, sampled in the third trimester of pregnancy. This chain links TRBV7-2 with TRBJ2-3; D remains ambiguous. CDR3 sequence (DNA): TGTGCCAGCAGCTCCTTGGGCGCCACAGATACGCAGTATTTT. It yields the protein CASSSLGATDTQYF.